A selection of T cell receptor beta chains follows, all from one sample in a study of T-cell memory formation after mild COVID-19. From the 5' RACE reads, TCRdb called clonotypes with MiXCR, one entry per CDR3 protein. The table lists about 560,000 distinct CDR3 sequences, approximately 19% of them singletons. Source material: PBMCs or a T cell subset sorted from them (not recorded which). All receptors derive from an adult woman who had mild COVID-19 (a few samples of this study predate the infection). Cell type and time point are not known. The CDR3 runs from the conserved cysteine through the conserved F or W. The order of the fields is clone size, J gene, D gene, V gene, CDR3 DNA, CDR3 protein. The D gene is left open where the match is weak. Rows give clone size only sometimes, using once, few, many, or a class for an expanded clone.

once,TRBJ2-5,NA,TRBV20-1,TGCAGTGCTTGGGGGGCAGGGGGGCAAGAGACCCAGTACTTC,CSAWGAGGQETQYF
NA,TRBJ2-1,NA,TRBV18,TGTGCCAACGTGACCAAGACAGGCCCTTACAATGAGCAGTTCTTC,CANVTKTGPYNEQFF
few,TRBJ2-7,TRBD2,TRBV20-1,TGCAGTGCTAGAGAGCGGCTAGCGGTAGGGTCCTACGAGCAGTACTTC,CSARERLAVGSYEQYF
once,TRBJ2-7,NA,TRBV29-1,TGCAGCGTTGTTGAGCAGTACTTC,CSVVEQYF
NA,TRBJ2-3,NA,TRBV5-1,TGCGCCAGCAGCTTGGCCACGGGGGTCGGCACAGATACGCAGTATTTT,CASSLATGVGTDTQYF
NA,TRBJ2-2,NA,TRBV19,TGTGCCAGTAGTATGGGCAGGGCCACCGGGGAGCTGTTTTTT,CASSMGRATGELFF
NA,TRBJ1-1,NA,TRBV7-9,TGTGCCAGCAGCCCTGTGGCCGCGAACACTGAAGCTTTCTTT,CASSPVAANTEAFF
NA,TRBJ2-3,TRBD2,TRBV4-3,TGCGCCAGCAGCCAAGATAGAGGGCGGGAGATTACAGATACGCAGTATTTT,CASSQDRGREITDTQYF
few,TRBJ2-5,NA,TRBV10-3,TGTGCCAGCTGTCGGGACGGATCGCTCCAAGAGACCCAGTACTTC,CASCRDGSLQETQYF
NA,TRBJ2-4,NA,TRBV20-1,TGCAGTGCTAGGGCGGCAGCCAAAAACATTCAGTACTTC,CSARAAAKNIQYF
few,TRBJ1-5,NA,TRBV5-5,TGTGCCAGCAGCTTAGTCGGTTGGAATCAGCCCCAGCATTTT,CASSLVGWNQPQHF
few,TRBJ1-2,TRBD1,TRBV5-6,TGTGCCAGCAGCTCCACAGGGGCCACCTATGGCTACACCTTC,CASSSTGATYGYTF
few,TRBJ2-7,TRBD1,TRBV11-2,TGTGCCAGCAGCTTCTCCGGGACAGGGAATTACGAGCAGTACTTC,CASSFSGTGNYEQYF
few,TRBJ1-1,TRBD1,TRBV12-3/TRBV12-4,TGTGCCAGCAGGACGGACAGGGTGAACACTGAAGCTTTCTTT,CASRTDRVNTEAFF
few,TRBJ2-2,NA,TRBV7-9,TGTGCCAGCAGGACTGGGGGGATTAACACCGGGGAGCTGTTTTTT,CASRTGGINTGELFF
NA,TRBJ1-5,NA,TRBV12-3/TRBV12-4,TGTGCCAGCACTTGGTTCCCCTCATGGCCCCAGCATTTT,CASTWFPSWPQHF
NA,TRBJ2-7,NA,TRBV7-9,TGTGCCAGCAGCCCACCTGCCCCGGGACACATCTACGAGCAGTACTTC,CASSPPAPGHIYEQYF
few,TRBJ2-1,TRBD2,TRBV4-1,TGCGCCAGCAGTACTAGCGGGCTAGTCAATGAGCAGTTCTTC,CASSTSGLVNEQFF